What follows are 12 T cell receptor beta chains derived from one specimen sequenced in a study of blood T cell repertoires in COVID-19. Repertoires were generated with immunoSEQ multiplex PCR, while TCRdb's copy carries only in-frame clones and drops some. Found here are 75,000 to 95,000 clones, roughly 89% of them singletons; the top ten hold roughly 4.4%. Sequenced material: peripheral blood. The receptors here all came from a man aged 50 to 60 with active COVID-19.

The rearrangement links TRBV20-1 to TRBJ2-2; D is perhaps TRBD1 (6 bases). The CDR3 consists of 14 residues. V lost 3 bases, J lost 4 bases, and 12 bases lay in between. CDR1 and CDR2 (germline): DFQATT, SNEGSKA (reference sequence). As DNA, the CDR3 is TGCAGTGCTAGTTCTTCCAGGGGCACCGGGGAGCTGTTTTTT. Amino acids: CSASSSRGTGELFF.

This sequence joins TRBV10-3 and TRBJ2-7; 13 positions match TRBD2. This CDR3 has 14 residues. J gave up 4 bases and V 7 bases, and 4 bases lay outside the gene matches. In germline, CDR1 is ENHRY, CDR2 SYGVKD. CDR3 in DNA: TGTGCCATCATCGAGGGACTAGCGGGGTACGAGCAGTACTTC. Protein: CAIIEGLAGYEQYF.

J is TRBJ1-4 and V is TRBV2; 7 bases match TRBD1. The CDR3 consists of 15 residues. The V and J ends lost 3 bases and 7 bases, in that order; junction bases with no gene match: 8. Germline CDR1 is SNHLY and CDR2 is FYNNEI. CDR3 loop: CASSERQGSGEKLFF. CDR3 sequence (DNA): TGTGCCAGCAGTGAGAGACAGGGTAGTGGTGAAAAACTGTTTTTT. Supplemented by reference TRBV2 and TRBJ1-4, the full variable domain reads EPEVTQTPSHQVTQMGQEVILRCVPISNHLYFYWYRQILGQKVEFLVSFYNNEISEKSEIFDDQFSVERPDGSNFTLKIRSTKLEDSAMYFCASSERQGSGEKLFFGSGTQLSVL.

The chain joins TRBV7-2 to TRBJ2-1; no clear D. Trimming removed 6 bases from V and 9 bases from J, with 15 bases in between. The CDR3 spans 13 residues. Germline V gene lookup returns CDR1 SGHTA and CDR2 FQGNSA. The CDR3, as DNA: TGTGCCAGCAGTTGGGCCGTAGAGCTTGAGCAGTTCTTC. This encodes CASSWAVELEQFF.

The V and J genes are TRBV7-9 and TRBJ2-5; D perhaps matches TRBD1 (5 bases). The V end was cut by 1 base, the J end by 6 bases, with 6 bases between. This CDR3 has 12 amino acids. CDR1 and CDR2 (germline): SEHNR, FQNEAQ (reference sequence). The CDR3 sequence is CASSLEGQTQYF. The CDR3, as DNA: TGTGCCAGCAGCTTAGAGGGGCAGACCCAGTACTTC.

CDR3 protein: CASRTDTGTEAFF. The CDR3, as DNA: TGTGCCAGCAGAACCGACACGGGGACTGAAGCTTTCTTT. The chain has TRBV2 and TRBJ1-1; D uncertain. This CDR3 has 13 amino acids. The germline gives CDR1 SNHLY, CDR2 FYNNEI. V was clipped by 6 bases and J by 5 bases, with 13 bases between them.

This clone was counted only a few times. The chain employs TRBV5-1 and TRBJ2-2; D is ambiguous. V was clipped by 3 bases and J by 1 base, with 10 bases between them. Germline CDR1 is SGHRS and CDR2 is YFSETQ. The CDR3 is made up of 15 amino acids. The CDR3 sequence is CASSYHPGNTGELFF. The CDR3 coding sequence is TGCGCCAGCAGCTACCACCCGGGGAACACCGGGGAGCTGTTTTTT.

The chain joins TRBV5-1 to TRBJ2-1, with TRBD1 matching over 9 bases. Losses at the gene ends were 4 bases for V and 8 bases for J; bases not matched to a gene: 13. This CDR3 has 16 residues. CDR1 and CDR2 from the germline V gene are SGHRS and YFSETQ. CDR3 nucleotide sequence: TGCGCCAGCAGCGGGACAGGGAGTTTTACGTTAGATGAGCAGTTCTTC. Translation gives CASSGTGSFTLDEQFF.

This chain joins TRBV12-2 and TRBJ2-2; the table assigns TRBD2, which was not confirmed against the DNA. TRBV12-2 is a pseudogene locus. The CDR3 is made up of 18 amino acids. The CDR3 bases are TGTGCAAGTCGCTTACCGGCCCTGACTAGCGGGAGCACCGGGGAGCTGTTTTTT. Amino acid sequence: CASRLPALTSGSTGELFF.

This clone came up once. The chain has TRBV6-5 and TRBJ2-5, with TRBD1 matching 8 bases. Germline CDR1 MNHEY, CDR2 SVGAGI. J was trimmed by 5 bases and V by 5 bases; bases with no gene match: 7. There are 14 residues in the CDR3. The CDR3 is CASSTGGTGETQYF. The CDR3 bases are TGTGCCAGCAGTACAGGGGGAACAGGGGAGACCCAGTACTTC.

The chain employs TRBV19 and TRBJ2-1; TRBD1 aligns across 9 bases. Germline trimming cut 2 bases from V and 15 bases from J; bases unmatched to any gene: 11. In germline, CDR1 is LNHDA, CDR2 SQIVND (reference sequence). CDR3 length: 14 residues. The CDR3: CASSILLGQGRLFF. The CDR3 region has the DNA TGTGCCAGTAGTATATTGTTGGGACAGGGTCGTCTGTTCTTC.

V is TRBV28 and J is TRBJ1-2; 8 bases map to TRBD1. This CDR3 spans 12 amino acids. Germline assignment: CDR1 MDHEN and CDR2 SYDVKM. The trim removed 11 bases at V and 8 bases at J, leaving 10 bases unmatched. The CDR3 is CAGRTGTRGYTF. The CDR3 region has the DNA TGTGCCGGGAGGACAGGGACTCGGGGCTACACCTTC.